These T cell receptor beta chains were read from a single sample in a study of cytomegalovirus exposure and HLA in healthy donors. TCRdb keeps only in-frame clones here, not all; method: immunoSEQ multiplex PCR. The sample contains around 210,000 clones, around 80% of which appear only once. Sequenced sample: PBMCs. The receptor set was obtained from a boy younger than 18 in good health and CMV-seronegative. Both conserved end residues are part of each CDR3. Each record gives: clone size, D gene, V gene, J gene, CDR3 DNA, CDR3 protein. D genes are given only for firm matches. Clone size is given for some rows only: seen once, a few or many times, or a class if the clone is expanded.

.	.	TRBV10-1	TRBJ2-3	TGCGCCAGCAGTGAGCAGGGCTTGCCAGATACGCAGTATTTT	CASSEQGLPDTQYF
.	TRBD1	TRBV7-9	TRBJ1-2	TGTGCCAGCAGCTTAGCTGGACAGGGGGCTTATGGCTACACCTTC	CASSLAGQGAYGYTF
.	TRBD1	TRBV11-3	TRBJ2-1	TGTGCCAGCAGCTCCTGGGACAGTAATTCCTACAATGAGCAGTTCTTC	CASSSWDSNSYNEQFF
once	.	TRBV6-4	TRBJ1-2	TGTGCCAGCAGTCTTTTCTCGGCTAACTATGGCTACACCTTC	CASSLFSANYGYTF
.	.	TRBV30	TRBJ1-4	TGTGCCTGGAGTGTACTAGGGTTTGAAAAACTGTTTTTT	CAWSVLGFEKLFF
.	TRBD1	TRBV6-5	TRBJ1-5	TGTGCCAGCAGAAAAACAGGGGTCCAGCCCCAGCATTTT	CASRKTGVQPQHF
.	TRBD1	TRBV19	TRBJ1-1	TGTGCCAGTAGGGACAGGGGTGGCACTGAAGCTTTCTTT	CASRDRGGTEAFF
.	.	TRBV27	TRBJ2-3	TGTGCCAGCAGTCGTCCCGGGTCAGATACGCAGTATTTT	CASSRPGSDTQYF
few	.	TRBV2	TRBJ2-1	TGTGCCAGCAGTGACAGCTCCTACAATGAGCAGTTCTTC	CASSDSSYNEQFF
.	TRBD1	TRBV11-2	TRBJ2-7	TGTGCCAGCAGCCATTTTGGCGACAGGGTTTCCTACGAGCAGTACTTC	CASSHFGDRVSYEQYF
.	.	TRBV7-3	TRBJ1-5	TGTGCCAGCAGCTCGAGCCTCAATCAGCCCCAGCATTTT	CASSSSLNQPQHF
few	.	TRBV5-1	TRBJ1-4	TGCGCCAGCAGCTGGTTGTGGGGGGAGACTAATGAAAAACTGTTTTTT	CASSWLWGETNEKLFF
.	.	TRBV27	TRBJ2-7	TGTGCCAGCAGTTTATCAACAGACTACTACGAGCAGTACTTC	CASSLSTDYYEQYF
.	.	TRBV29-1	TRBJ2-2	TGCAGCGTTCGCCCAGGGGCCGGGGAGCTGTTTTTT	CSVRPGAGELFF
.	.	TRBV5-4	TRBJ2-5	TGTGCCAGCAGCTTGGATTCTGGCTCGGAGACCCAGTACTTC	CASSLDSGSETQYF
.	.	TRBV6-1	TRBJ2-3	TGTGCCAGCAGTGAAGCCCACAGGGTAGTACCAGATACGCAGTATTTT	CASSEAHRVVPDTQYF
.	.	TRBV29-1	TRBJ2-3	TGCAGCGCCCGAAGCGGTCCAACAGATACGCAGTATTTT	CSARSGPTDTQYF
.	TRBD2	TRBV19	TRBJ2-1	TGTGCCAGTAGTTGGACTAGCGGTTCTTCCTACAATGAGCAGTTCTTC	CASSWTSGSSYNEQFF
.	TRBD2	TRBV19	TRBJ2-7	TGTGCCAGTAGTATGCGGGCTAGCGGTGCCTACGAGCAGTACTTC	CASSMRASGAYEQYF
few	.	TRBV5-5	TRBJ1-4	TGTGCCAGCAGCTTTACTACAGGGATCAATGAAAAACTGTTTTTT	CASSFTTGINEKLFF